This T cell receptor beta chain was observed in a study of blood T cell repertoires in COVID-19. Turning to the study itself: Samples representing acute and convalescent COVID-19 were sourced from the United States, Italy and Spain. T cells, B-cell-depleted T cells, or PBMCs provided the cDNA or gDNA that served as material.

As processed by the authors: The assay estimated nucleated cells by amplifying reference gene primers. Data came from immunoSEQ multiplex PCR; TCRdb stores just in-frame clones and leaves some out. V, J and clone size are taken as reported in that table, and D and trimming were inferred from the DNA itself. The sample gives about 44,000 clones, 80% to 90% of which show up once; around 16% is in the top ten. CDR1 and CDR2 from the germline V gene are MNHEY and SVGAGI. This CDR3 region has 14 residues. V trimming: 6 bases; J trimming: 5 bases; junction bases outside the gene matches: 6. This chain connects TRBV6-5 to TRBJ1-2; TRBD1 aligns across 10 bases. This receptor was taken from a man between 65 and 85 years old with active COVID-19. The specimen was peripheral blood. CDR3 sequence (DNA): TGTGCCAGCAGACCGGGACAGGGGTTATATGGCTACACCTTC. The encoded protein is CASRPGQGLYGYTF.